The 25 T cell receptor beta chains below come from one sample, sequenced in a study of OX40 agonist ivuxolimab in advanced cancers. Profiling relied on immunoSEQ multiplex PCR, and the TCRdb table lists in-frame clones only, not all of them. There are 50,000 or so clones in the sample; 91% occur only once, and about 12% lies in the top ten. Sequencing was performed on CD4+ or CD8+ T cells sorted from blood, taken in a trial of the OX40 agonist ivuxolimab. The receptor source for this set is an adult with an advanced solid tumor such as melanoma, head and neck, liver or kidney cancer.

CDR3 sequence reads: CASSPQGLNTEAFF. The CDR3 DNA reads TGTGCCAGCTCACCACAGGGTTTGAACACTGAAGCTTTCTTT. V gene TRBV18 combines with J gene TRBJ1-1; the D is unclear. CDR1 and CDR2 (germline): KGHSH, LQKENI. Trimming left V 1 base short and J 0 bases short, with 6 bases between. This CDR3 is 14 amino acids long.

CDR3 sequence: CASSPLGAGGANVLTF. The CDR3 DNA reads TGTGCCAGCTCACCACTGGGGGCAGGAGGGGCCAACGTCCTGACTTTC. This chain joins TRBV18 and TRBJ2-6, with D possibly TRBD1 on 6 matching bases. Trimming took off 1 base at V and 4 bases at J, with 11 bases between the two ends. The CDR3 spans 16 residues. The V gene's germline CDR1 is KGHSH and CDR2 LQKENI.

This CDR3 reads CASSRGLGNQPQHF. The DNA for the CDR3 is TGTGCCAGCAGCCGAGGACTAGGCAATCAGCCCCAGCATTTT. This chain joins TRBV7-9 and TRBJ1-5; no clear D gene. Germline lookup yields CDR1 SEHNR and CDR2 FQNEAQ (reference sequence). The CDR3 contains 14 residues. Trimming pared 5 bases from V and 2 bases from J, leaving 10 bases between.

V is TRBV11-2 and J is TRBJ1-4; D is uncertain. CDR1 and CDR2 (germline): SGHAT, FQNNGV. The CDR3 consists of 14 residues. V shed 1 base and J shed 4 bases, with 7 bases lying between them. CDR3 loop: CASSLGGFNEKLFF. CDR3 nucleotides: TGTGCCAGCAGCTTAGGAGGGTTTAATGAAAAACTGTTTTTT.

The chain employs TRBV5-4 and TRBJ2-2; TRBD1 is a possible D gene (6 bases). The CDR3 is made up of 14 amino acids. CDR1 is SGHNT and CDR2 is YYREEE in the germline V gene (reference sequence). Trimming took off 4 bases at V and 5 bases at J, with 12 bases between the two ends. In DNA, the CDR3 is TGTGCCAGCAGCATGGGACAAGATACCGGGGAGCTGTTTTTT. It is translated as CASSMGQDTGELFF.

The V and J genes are TRBV4-1 and TRBJ1-2; D may be TRBD1 (5 bases). The CDR3 sequence is 14 residues long. Germline CDR1 MGHRA, CDR2 YSYEKL. Between the trimmed V and J ends, which lost 0 bases and 4 bases, there was a span of 9 bases. CDR3 in amino acids: CASSQEKTVYGYTF. The CDR3 region has the DNA TGCGCCAGCAGCCAAGAGAAGACAGTCTATGGCTACACCTTC.

V is TRBV4-2 and J is TRBJ2-7, with D unclear. V shed 5 bases and J shed 3 bases, with 11 bases lying between them. This CDR3 region has 13 residues. In germline, CDR1 is LGHNA, CDR2 YNFKEQ. The CDR3 region has the DNA TGTGCCAGCAGCTTGGAACTGCACTACGAGCAGTACTTC. Translating it yields CASSLELHYEQYF.

This sequence joins TRBV10-3 and TRBJ2-2; D possibly corresponds to TRBD2 (5 bases). CDR3 size: 18 residues. Germline V CDR1 and CDR2: ENHRY, SYGVKD. V shed 3 bases and J shed 2 bases, with 19 bases lying between them. Here the CDR3 reads CAISEGHRGWINTGELFF. The CDR3 nucleotides are TGTGCCATCAGTGAAGGTCATCGAGGGTGGATTAACACCGGGGAGCTGTTTTTT.

J is TRBJ2-3 and V is TRBV28; D unclear. The V end lost 8 bases, the J end lost 3 bases, and 9 bases lay between the germline ends. Looked up from germline, CDR1 is MDHEN and CDR2 is SYDVKM. This CDR3 contains 12 residues. The CDR3 here is CASGWGTDTQYF. In DNA, the CDR3 is TGTGCCAGCGGGTGGGGTACAGATACGCAGTATTTT.

V gene TRBV28 combines with J gene TRBJ1-1; no reliable D call. The length of the CDR3 is 12 residues. The V gene lost 3 bases and the J gene lost 3 bases, with 5 bases spanning the gap. Germline V gene data show CDR1 as MDHEN and CDR2 as SYDVKM. This CDR3 is CASSLGHTEAFF. The CDR3 region has the DNA TGTGCCAGCAGTTTGGGTCACACTGAAGCTTTCTTT.

V and J are TRBV4-1 and TRBJ2-4; the D is unclear. This CDR3 has 14 residues. Germline V CDR1 and CDR2: MGHRA, YSYEKL. With 3 bases removed from V and 5 bases from J, the gap between germline ends came to 11 bases. The CDR3 DNA reads TGCGCCAGCAGCCAGTTCGTATCTGAAAACATTCAGTACTTC. This encodes CASSQFVSENIQYF.

The chain combines TRBV28 with TRBJ1-2, with TRBD1 matching 9 bases. The CDR3 sequence is 19 residues long. V trimming: 4 bases; J trimming: 6 bases; junction bases outside the gene matches: 21. CDR1 and CDR2 from the germline V gene are MDHEN and SYDVKM. This CDR3 is CASSYTGVFWDREDNGYTF. The DNA for the CDR3 is TGTGCCAGCAGTTACACTGGGGTGTTTTGGGACAGGGAAGATAATGGCTACACCTTC.

The rearrangement links TRBV6-5 to TRBJ2-7; the D gene is possibly TRBD2 (5 bases). The V gene lost 2 bases and the J gene lost 1 base, with 9 bases spanning the gap. Germline V gene sequence: CDR1 MNHEY, CDR2 SVGAGI. CDR3 length: 14 amino acids. In DNA, the CDR3 is TGTGCCAGCAGTTACGGAGGTGTGTCCTACGAGCAGTACTTC. Translating gives CASSYGGVSYEQYF.

V usage is TRBV5-1 and J usage is TRBJ2-5, with 8 bases identical to TRBD1. The CDR3 length is 14 residues. Germline V gene data show CDR1 as SGHRS and CDR2 as YFSETQ. V was pared by 4 bases and J by 1 base, with 3 bases of the junction left unmatched. CDR3 DNA sequence: TGCGCCAGCAGCCGACAGGGGATCCAAGAGACCCAGTACTTC. Its translation: CASSRQGIQETQYF.

The rearrangement joins TRBV19 to TRBJ2-7; D remains ambiguous. Germline V gene data show CDR1 as LNHDA and CDR2 as SQIVND (reference sequence). Trimming pared 3 bases from V and 0 bases from J, leaving 9 bases between. The CDR3 extends over 14 amino acids. DNA for the CDR3: TGTGCCAGTAGTATGTCCGTAAGCTCCTACGAGCAGTACTTC. Its translation is CASSMSVSSYEQYF.

The rearrangement uses TRBV27 and TRBJ1-6, with 7 bases aligning to TRBD1. Germline assignment: CDR1 MNHEY and CDR2 SMNVEV (reference sequence). This CDR3 comprises 15 residues. J was trimmed by 3 bases and V by 5 bases; bases with no gene match: 4. The CDR3 DNA sequence: TGTGCCAGCAGTCCTGGGACAGTCTATAATTCACCCCTCCACTTT. Translated, it gives CASSPGTVYNSPLHF.

The rearrangement joins TRBV11-2 to TRBJ2-5, with 9 bases aligning to TRBD2. This CDR3 region has 16 residues. Germline CDR1 and CDR2: SGHAT and FQNNGV. V gave up 1 base and J gave up 1 base; unmatched junction bases: 4. CDR3 nucleotide sequence: TGTGCCAGCAGCTTAGGGCCGGGACTAGCCCAAGAGACCCAGTACTTC. This gives the protein CASSLGPGLAQETQYF.

V gene TRBV6-5 combines with J gene TRBJ2-7; D is possibly TRBD1 (5 bases). Trimming cost V 2 bases and J 7 bases, with 15 bases left between them. CDR3 size: 14 residues. Germline-derived CDR1 and CDR2 are MNHEY and SVGAGI. CDR3 residues: CASSYRSPQGEQYF. The CDR3 nucleotides read TGTGCCAGCAGTTACAGGTCCCCTCAGGGTGAGCAGTACTTC.

The genes are TRBV2 and TRBJ2-1; 8 bases fit TRBD2. Losses at the gene ends were 1 base for V and 15 bases for J; bases not matched to a gene: 8. Germline values: CDR1 SNHLY, CDR2 FYNNEI. This CDR3 is 13 amino acids long. The CDR3 bases are TGTGCCAGCAGTGAAGTCCTGACTAGCGTACCGTTCTTC. Its protein product is CASSEVLTSVPFF.

V is TRBV6-1 and J is TRBJ1-4; D is unresolved. Trimming removed 8 bases from V and 0 bases from J, with 13 bases in between. Germline V gives CDR1 MNHNS, CDR2 SASEGT. The CDR3 runs to 15 residues. The CDR3 nucleotides are TGTGCCAGCGAGAAGAGGAAAACAACTAATGAAAAACTGTTTTTT. Protein sequence: CASEKRKTTNEKLFF.

This rearrangement joins TRBV11-2 to TRBJ2-6; the D gene is possibly TRBD2 (6 bases). The ends were cut back, 6 bases at V and 0 bases at J, with 18 bases in the middle. CDR3 length: 18 residues. Germline V gives CDR1 SGHAT, CDR2 FQNNGV. In DNA form, the CDR3 reads TGTGCCAGCAGTCCTCTCCAGCGGGTGTTCTCTGGGGCCAACGTCCTGACTTTC. Amino acid sequence: CASSPLQRVFSGANVLTF. Full variable domain (outside the CDR3, taken from reference TRBV11-2 and TRBJ2-6): EAGVAQSPRYKIIEKRQSVAFWCNPISGHATLYWYQQILGQGPKLLIQFQNNGVVDDSQLPKDRFSAERLKGVDSTLKIQPAKLEDSAVYLCASSPLQRVFSGANVLTFGAGSRLTVL.

V is TRBV27 and J is TRBJ1-6; D gene unclear. CDR3 size: 15 residues. The V end lost 3 bases, the J end lost 11 bases, and 17 bases lay between the germline ends. The germline V gene has CDR1 MNHEY and CDR2 SMNVEV (reference sequence). CDR3 loop: CASSFWVGARTPLHF. The CDR3 region has the DNA TGTGCCAGCAGTTTCTGGGTCGGAGCGCGGACACCCCTCCACTTT.

Concerning this clone itself: The junction shows a germline mismatch at one end, possibly a read error. The chain combines TRBV7-7 with TRBJ1-2; D is undetermined. This CDR3 contains 14 residues. Germline V CDR1 and CDR2: SSHAT, FNYEAQ (reference sequence). CDR3 coding DNA: TGTGCTAGCAGCCCCCTCGATATCTCGGTTGGCTACACCTTC. This sequence encodes CASSPLDISVGYTF.

J is TRBJ2-1 and V is TRBV2; 10 bases map to TRBD2. The CDR3 covers 15 residues. From germline, CDR1 is SNHLY and CDR2 FYNNEI. J lost 4 bases, V lost 6 bases, and 6 bases had no gene match. The CDR3 spells CASRDSGGRYNEQFF. The CDR3 coding sequence is TGTGCCAGCAGGGATAGCGGGGGGAGGTACAATGAGCAGTTCTTC. Full variable domain (rest looked up from reference TRBV2 and TRBJ2-1): EPEVTQTPSHQVTQMGQEVILRCVPISNHLYFYWYRQILGQKVEFLVSFYNNEISEKSEIFDDQFSVERPDGSNFTLKIRSTKLEDSAMYFCASRDSGGRYNEQFFGPGTRLTVL.

The J gene is TRBJ1-2, the V gene TRBV27, with D tentatively TRBD1 (5 bases). The germline V gene encodes CDR1 MNHEY and CDR2 SMNVEV (reference sequence). There are 17 residues in the CDR3. Trimming removed 3 bases from V and 0 bases from J, with 17 bases in between. The CDR3 loop is CASSFLSGHSPNYGYTF. For the CDR3, the DNA is TGTGCCAGCAGTTTTTTATCAGGGCATTCCCCTAACTATGGCTACACCTTC.